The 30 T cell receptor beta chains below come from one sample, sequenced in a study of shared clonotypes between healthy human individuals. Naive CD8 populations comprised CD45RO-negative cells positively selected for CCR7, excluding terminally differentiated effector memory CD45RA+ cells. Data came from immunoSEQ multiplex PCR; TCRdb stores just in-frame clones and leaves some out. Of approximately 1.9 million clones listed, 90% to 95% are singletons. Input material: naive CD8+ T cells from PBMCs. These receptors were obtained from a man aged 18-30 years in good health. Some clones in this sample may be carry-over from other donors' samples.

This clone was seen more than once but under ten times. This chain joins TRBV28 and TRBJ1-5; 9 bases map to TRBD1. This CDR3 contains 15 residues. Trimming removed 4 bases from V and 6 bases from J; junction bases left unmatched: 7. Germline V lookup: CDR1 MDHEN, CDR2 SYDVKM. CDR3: CASSWDRDWGQPQHF. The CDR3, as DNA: TGTGCCAGCAGTTGGGACAGGGACTGGGGTCAGCCCCAGCATTTT.

DNA of the CDR3: TGTGCCAGCAGCTATCGGGAGGTTGGGTACAATGAGCAGTTCTTC. Amino acids: CASSYREVGYNEQFF. The chain recombines TRBV7-2 with TRBJ2-1, with 7 bases fitting TRBD2. The V and J ends lost 4 bases and 4 bases, in that order; junction bases with no gene match: 7. CDR1 SGHTA and CDR2 FQGNSA come from the germline V gene. The CDR3 is 15 amino acids.

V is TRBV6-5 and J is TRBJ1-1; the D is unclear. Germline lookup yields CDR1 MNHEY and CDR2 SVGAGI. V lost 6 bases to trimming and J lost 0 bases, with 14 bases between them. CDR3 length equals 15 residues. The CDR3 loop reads CASSTRLALNTEAFF. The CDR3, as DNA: TGTGCCAGCAGCACCCGTCTGGCACTGAACACTGAAGCTTTCTTT.

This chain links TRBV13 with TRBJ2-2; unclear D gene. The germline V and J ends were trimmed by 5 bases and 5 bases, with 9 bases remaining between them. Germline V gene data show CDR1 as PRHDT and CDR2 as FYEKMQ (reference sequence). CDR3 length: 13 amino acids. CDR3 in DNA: TGTGCCAGCAGCCGATCGGATACCGGGGAGCTGTTTTTT. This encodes CASSRSDTGELFF.

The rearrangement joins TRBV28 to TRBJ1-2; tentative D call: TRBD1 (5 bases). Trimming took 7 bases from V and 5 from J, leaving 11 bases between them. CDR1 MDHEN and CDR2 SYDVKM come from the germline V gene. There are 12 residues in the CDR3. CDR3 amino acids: CASNPTAYGYTF. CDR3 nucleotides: TGTGCCAGCAACCCGACAGCATATGGCTACACCTTC.

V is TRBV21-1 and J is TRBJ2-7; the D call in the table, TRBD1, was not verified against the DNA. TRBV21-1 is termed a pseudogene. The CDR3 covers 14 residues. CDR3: CASNDTSGVCEQYF. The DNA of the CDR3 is TGTGCCAGCAACGACACGTCAGGGGTCTGCGAGCAGTACTTC.

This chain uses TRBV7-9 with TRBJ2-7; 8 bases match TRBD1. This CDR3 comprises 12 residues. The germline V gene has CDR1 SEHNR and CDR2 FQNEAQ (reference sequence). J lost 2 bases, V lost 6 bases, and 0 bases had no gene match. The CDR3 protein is CASRQGAYEQYF. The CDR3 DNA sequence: TGTGCCAGCAGACAGGGGGCCTACGAGCAGTACTTC.

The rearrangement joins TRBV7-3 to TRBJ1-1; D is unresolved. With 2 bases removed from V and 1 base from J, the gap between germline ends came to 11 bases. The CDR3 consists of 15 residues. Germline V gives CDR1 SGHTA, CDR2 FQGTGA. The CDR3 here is CASSLSPGPNTEAFF. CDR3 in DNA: TGTGCCAGCAGCTTATCGCCGGGTCCGAACACTGAAGCTTTCTTT.

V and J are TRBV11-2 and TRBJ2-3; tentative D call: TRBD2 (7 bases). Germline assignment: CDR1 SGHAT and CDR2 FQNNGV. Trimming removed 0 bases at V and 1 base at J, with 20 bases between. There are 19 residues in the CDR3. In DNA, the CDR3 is TGTGCCAGCAGCTTAGAACCCGCGGGGGCGCCGATGGGCACAGATACGCAGTATTTT. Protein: CASSLEPAGAPMGTDTQYF.

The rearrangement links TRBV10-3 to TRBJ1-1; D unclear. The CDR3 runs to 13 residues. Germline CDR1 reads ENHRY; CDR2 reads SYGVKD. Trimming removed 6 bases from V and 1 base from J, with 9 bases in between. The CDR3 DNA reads TGTGCCATCAGGGGATGGGAGAACACTGAAGCTTTCTTT. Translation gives CAIRGWENTEAFF.

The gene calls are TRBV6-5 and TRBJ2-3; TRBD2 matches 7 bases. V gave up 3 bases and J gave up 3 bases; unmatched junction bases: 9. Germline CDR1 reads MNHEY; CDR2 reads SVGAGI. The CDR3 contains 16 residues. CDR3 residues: CASSYNGGRETDTQYF. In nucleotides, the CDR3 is TGTGCCAGCAGTTATAATGGCGGGAGAGAGACAGATACGCAGTATTTT.

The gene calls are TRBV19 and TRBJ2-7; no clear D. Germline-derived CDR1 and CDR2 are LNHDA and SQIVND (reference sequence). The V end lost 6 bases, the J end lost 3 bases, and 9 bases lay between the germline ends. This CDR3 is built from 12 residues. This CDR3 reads CASSGLLYEQYF. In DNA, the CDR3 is TGTGCCAGTAGCGGATTACTCTACGAGCAGTACTTC.

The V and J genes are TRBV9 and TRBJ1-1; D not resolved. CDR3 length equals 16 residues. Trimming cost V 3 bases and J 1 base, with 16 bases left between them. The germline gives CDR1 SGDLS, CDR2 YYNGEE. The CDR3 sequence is CASSDRVRAPNTEAFF. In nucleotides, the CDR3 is TGTGCCAGCAGCGACCGGGTTCGGGCACCGAACACTGAAGCTTTCTTT.

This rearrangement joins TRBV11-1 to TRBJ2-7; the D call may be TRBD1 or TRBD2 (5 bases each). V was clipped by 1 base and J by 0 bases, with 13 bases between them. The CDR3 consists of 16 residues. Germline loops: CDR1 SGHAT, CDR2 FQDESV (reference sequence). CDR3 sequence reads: CASSLGGGTASYEQYF. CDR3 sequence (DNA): TGTGCCAGCAGCTTAGGTGGGGGAACCGCCTCCTACGAGCAGTACTTC.

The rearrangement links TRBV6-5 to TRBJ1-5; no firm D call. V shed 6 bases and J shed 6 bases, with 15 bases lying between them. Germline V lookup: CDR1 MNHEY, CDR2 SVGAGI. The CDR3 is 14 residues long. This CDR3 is CASSPDKTPQPQHF. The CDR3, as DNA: TGTGCCAGCAGCCCAGACAAGACCCCTCAGCCCCAGCATTTT.

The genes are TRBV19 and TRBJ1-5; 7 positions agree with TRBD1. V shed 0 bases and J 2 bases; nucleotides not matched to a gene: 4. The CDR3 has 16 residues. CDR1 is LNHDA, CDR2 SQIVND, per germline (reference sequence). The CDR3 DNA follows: TGTGCCAGTAGTATAGATCGACAGGGAGGCAATCAGCCCCAGCATTTT. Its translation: CASSIDRQGGNQPQHF. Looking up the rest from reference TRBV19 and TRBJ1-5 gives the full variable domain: DGGITQSPKYLFRKEGQNVTLSCEQNLNHDAMYWYRQDPGQGLRLIYYSQIVNDFQKGDIAEGYSVSREKKESFPLTVTSAQKNPTAFYLCASSIDRQGGNQPQHFGDGTRLSIL.

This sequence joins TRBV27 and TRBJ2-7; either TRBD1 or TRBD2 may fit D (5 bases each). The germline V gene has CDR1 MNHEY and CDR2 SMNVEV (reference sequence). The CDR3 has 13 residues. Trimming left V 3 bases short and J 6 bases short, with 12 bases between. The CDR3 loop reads CASSFRDRTEQYF. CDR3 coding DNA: TGTGCCAGCAGTTTTAGGGACCGAACCGAGCAGTACTTC.

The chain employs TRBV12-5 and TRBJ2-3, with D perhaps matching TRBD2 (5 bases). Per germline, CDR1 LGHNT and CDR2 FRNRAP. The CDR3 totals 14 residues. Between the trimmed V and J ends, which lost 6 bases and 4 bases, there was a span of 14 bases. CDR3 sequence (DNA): TGTGCTAGTGGCTCCCCCCTTAGCGCAGATACGCAGTATTTT. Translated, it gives CASGSPLSADTQYF. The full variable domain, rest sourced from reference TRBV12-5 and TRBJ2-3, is DARVTQTPRHKVTEMGQEVTMRCQPILGHNTVFWYRQTMMQGLELLAYFRNRAPLDDSGMPKDRFSAEMPDATLATLKIQPSEPRDSAVYFCASGSPLSADTQYFGPGTRLTVL.

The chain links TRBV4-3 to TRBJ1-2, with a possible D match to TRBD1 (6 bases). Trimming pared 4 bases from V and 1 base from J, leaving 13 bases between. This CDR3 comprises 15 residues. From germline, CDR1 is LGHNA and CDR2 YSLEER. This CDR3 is CASSPEGRGNYGYTF. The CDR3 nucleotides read TGCGCCAGCAGCCCTGAGGGCAGGGGTAACTATGGCTACACCTTC.

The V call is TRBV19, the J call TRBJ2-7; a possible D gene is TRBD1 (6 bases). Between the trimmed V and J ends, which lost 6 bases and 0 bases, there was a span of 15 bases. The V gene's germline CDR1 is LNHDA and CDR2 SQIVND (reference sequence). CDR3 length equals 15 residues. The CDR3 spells CASSPTGIRSYEQYF. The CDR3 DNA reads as TGTGCCAGTAGCCCTACAGGGATTCGCTCCTACGAGCAGTACTTC.

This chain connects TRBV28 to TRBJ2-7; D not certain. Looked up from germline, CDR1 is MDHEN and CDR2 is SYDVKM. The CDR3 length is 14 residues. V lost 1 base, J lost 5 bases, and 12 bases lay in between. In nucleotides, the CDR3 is TGTGCCAGCAGTTTATCGCCGACTCCAAACGAGCAGTACTTC. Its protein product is CASSLSPTPNEQYF.

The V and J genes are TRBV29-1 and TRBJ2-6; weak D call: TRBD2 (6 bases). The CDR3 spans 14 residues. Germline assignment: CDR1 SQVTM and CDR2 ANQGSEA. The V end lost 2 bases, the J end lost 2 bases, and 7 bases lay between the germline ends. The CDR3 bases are TGCAGCGTTGAATCGGGGGCTGGGGCCAACGTCCTGACTTTC. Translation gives CSVESGAGANVLTF.

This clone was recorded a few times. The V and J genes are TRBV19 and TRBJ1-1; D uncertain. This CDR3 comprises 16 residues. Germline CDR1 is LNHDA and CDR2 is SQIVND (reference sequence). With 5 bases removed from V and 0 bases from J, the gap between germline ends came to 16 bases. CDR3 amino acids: CASSDPWIDMNTEAFF. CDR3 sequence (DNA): TGTGCCAGTAGTGACCCCTGGATCGACATGAACACTGAAGCTTTCTTT.

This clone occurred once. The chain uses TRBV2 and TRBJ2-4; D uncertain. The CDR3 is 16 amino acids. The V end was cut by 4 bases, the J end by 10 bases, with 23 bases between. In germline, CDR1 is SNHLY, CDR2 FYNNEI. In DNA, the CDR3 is TGTGCCAGCAGTGGTTTGATCCTAGGCGACCCCAGTATTCAGTACTTC. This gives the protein CASSGLILGDPSIQYF.

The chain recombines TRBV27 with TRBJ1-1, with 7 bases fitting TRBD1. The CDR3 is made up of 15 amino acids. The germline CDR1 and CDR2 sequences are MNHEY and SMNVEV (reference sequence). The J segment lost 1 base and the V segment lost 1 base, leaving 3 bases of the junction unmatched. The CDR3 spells CASSLFGTENTEAFF. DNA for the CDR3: TGTGCCAGCAGTTTATTCGGGACAGAGAACACTGAAGCTTTCTTT.

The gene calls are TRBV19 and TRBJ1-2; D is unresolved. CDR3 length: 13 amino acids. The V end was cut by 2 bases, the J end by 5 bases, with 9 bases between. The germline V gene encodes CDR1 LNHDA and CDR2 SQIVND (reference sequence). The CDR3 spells CASSITSTYGYTF. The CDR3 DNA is TGTGCCAGTAGTATAACTTCTACTTATGGCTACACCTTC.

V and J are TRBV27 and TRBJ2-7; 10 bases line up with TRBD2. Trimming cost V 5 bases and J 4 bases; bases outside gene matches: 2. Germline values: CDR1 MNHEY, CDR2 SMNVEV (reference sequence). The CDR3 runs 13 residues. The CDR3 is CASSATSGYEQYF. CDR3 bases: TGTGCCAGCAGTGCGACTAGCGGGTACGAGCAGTACTTC.

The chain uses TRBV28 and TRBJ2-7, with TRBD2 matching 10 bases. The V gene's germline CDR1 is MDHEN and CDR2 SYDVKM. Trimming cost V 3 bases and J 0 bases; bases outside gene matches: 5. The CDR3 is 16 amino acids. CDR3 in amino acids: CASSFLAGDSSYEQYF. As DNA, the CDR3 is TGTGCCAGCAGTTTCCTAGCGGGAGACAGCTCCTACGAGCAGTACTTC.

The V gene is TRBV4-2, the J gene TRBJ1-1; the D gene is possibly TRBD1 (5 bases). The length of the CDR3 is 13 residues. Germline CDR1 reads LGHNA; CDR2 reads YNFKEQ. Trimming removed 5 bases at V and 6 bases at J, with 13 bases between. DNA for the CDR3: TGTGCCAGCAGCGCCACGGAAGGGGCTGAAGCTTTCTTT. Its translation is CASSATEGAEAFF.

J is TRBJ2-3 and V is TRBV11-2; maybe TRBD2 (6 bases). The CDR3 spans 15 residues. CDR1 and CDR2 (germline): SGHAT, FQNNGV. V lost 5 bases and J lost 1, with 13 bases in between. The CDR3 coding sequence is TGTGCCAGCAGCGGTCGGGAGAAGGGCACAGATACGCAGTATTTT. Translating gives CASSGREKGTDTQYF.